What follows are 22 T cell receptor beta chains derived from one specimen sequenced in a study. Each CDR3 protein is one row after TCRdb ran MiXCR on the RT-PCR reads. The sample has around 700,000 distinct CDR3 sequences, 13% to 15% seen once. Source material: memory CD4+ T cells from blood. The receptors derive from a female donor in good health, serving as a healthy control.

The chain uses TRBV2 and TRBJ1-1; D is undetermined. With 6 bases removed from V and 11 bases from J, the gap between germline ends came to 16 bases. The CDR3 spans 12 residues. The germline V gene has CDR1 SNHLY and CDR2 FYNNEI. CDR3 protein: CASSRIPPGAFF. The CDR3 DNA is TGTGCCAGCAGCCGTATACCTCCGGGGGCTTTCTTT.

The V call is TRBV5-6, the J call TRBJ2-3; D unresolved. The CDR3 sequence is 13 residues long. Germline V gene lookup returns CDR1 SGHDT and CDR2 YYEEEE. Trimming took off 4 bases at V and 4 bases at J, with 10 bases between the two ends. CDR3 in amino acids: CASSPIPADTQYF. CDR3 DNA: TGTGCCAGCAGCCCGATACCGGCAGATACGCAGTATTTT.

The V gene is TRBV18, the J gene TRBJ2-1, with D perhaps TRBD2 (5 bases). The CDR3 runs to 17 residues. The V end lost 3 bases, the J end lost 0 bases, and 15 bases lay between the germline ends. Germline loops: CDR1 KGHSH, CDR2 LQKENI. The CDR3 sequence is CASSPPGGWRSYNEQFF. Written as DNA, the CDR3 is TGTGCCAGCTCACCCCCTGGCGGGTGGCGCTCCTACAATGAGCAGTTCTTC.

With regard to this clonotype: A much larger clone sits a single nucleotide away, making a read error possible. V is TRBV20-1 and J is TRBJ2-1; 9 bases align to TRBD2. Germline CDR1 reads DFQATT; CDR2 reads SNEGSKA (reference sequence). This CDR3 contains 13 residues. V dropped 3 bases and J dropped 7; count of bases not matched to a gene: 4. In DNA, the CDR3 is TGCAGTGCTAGTAGCGGGAGTTTAAATGAGCAGTTCTTC. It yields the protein CSASSGSLNEQFF.

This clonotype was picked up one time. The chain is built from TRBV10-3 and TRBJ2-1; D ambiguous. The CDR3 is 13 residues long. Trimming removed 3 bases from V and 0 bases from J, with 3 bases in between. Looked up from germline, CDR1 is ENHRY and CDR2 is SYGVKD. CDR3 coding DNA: TGTGCCATCAGTGACAGCTCCTACAATGAGCAGTTCTTC. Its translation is CAISDSSYNEQFF.

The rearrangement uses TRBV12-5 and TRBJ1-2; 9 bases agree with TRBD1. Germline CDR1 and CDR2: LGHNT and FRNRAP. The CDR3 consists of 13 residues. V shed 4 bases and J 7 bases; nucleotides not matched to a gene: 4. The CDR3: CASGWGTGTGYTF. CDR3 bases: TGTGCTAGTGGTTGGGGGACAGGGACTGGCTACACCTTC.

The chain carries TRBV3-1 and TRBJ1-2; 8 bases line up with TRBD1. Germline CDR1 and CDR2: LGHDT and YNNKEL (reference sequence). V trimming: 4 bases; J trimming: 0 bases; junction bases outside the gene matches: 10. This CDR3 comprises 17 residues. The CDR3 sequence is CASSLSGGAPSNYGYTF. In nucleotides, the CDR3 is TGTGCCAGCAGCCTTTCAGGGGGCGCCCCCTCTAACTATGGCTACACCTTC.

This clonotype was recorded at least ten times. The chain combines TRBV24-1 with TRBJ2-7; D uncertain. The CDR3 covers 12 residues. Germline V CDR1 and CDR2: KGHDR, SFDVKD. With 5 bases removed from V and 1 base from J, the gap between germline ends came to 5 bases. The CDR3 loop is CATSAGSYEQYF. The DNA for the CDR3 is TGTGCCACCAGTGCCGGTTCCTACGAGCAGTACTTC.

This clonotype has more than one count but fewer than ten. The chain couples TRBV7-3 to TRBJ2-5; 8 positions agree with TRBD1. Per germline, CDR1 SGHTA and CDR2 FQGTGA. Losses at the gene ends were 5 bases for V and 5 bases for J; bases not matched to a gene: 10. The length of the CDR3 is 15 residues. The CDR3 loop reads CASSPGGGEMETQYF. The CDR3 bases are TGTGCCAGCAGCCCAGGGGGCGGGGAAATGGAGACCCAGTACTTC.

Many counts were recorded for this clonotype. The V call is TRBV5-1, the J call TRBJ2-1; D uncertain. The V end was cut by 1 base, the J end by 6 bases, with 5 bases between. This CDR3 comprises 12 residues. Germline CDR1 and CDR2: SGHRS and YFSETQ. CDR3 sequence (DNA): TGCGCCAGCAGCTTGTCATCCAATGAGCAGTTCTTC. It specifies CASSLSSNEQFF. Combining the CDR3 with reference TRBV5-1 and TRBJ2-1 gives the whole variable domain KAGVTQTPRYLIKTRGQQVTLSCSPISGHRSVSWYQQTPGQGLQFLFEYFSETQRNKGNFPGRFSGRQFSNSRSEMNVSTLELGDSALYLCASSLSSNEQFFGPGTRLTVL.

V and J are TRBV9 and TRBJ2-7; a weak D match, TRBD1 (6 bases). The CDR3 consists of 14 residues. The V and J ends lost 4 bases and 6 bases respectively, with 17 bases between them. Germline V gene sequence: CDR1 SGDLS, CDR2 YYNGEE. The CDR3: CASSLGHPIGEQYF. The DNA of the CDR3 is TGTGCCAGCAGCTTGGGACACCCTATAGGCGAGCAGTACTTC.

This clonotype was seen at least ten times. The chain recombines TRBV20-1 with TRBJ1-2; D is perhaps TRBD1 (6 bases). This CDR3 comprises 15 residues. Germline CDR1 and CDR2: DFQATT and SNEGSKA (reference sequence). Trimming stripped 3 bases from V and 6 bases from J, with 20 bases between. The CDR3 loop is CSARFGAGGKHGYTF. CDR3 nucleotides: TGCAGTGCTAGGTTTGGGGCGGGGGGCAAGCATGGCTACACCTTC.

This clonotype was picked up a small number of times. The chain's CDR3 is CASIIGQGAFNEQFF. In DNA form, the CDR3 reads TGCGCCAGCATTATTGGTCAGGGGGCTTTCAATGAGCAGTTCTTC. The V gene is TRBV5-1, the J gene TRBJ2-1; 8 nucleotides align to TRBD1. Germline V gene lookup returns CDR1 SGHRS and CDR2 YFSETQ. V gave up 6 bases and J gave up 6 bases; unmatched junction bases: 11. The CDR3 sequence is 15 residues long.

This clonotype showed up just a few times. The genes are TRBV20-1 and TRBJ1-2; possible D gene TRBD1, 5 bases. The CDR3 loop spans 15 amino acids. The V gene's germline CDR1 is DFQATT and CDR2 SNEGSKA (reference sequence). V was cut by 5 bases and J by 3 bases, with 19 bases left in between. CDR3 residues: CSAGVRDARDYGYTF. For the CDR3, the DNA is TGCAGTGCTGGCGTCCGGGACGCGAGGGACTATGGCTACACCTTC.

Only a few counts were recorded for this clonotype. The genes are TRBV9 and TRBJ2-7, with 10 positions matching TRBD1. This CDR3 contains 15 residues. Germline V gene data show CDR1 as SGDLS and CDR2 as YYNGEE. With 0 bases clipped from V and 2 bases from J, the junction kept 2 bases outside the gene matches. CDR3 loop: CASSVGGTGAYEQYF. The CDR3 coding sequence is TGTGCCAGCAGCGTAGGAGGGACAGGGGCCTACGAGCAGTACTTC.

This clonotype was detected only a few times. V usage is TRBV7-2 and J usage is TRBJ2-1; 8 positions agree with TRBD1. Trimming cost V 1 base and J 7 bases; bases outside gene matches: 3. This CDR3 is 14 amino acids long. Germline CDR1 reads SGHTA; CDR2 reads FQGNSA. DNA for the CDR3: TGTGCCAGCAGCTTAGTCAGGACAGGGAATGAGCAGTTCTTC. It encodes CASSLVRTGNEQFF.

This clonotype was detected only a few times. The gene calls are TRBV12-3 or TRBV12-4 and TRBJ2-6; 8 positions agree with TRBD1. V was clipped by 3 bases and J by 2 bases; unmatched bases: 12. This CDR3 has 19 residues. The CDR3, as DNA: TGTGCCAGCAGTTTTCCTGGCAGGGGGCTTTCCACTGGGGCCAACGTCCTGACTTTC. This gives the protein CASSFPGRGLSTGANVLTF.

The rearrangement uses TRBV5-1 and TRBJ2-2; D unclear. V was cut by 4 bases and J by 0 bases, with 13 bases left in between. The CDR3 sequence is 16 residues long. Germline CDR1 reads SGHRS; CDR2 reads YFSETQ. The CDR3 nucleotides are TGCGCCAGCAGCCCCCTCGGAGTAGCGAACACCGGGGAGCTGTTTTTT. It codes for CASSPLGVANTGELFF.

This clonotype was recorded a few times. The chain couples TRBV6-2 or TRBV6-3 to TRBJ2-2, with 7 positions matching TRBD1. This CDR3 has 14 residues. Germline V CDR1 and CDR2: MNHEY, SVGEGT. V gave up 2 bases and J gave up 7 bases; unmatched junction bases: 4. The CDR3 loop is CASSYEGALGELFF. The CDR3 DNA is TGTGCCAGCAGTTACGAGGGGGCTCTCGGGGAGCTGTTTTTT.

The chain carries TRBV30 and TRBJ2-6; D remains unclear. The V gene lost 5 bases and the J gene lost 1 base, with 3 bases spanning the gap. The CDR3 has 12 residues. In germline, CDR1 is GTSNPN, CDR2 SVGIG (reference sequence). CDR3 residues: CAWESGANVLTF. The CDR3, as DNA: TGTGCCTGGGAGTCTGGGGCCAACGTCCTGACTTTC.

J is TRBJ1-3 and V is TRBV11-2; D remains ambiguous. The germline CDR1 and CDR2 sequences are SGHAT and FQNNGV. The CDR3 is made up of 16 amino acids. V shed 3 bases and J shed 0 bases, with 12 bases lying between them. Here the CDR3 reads CASSFTDQYSGNTIYF. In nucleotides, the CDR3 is TGTGCCAGCAGCTTTACCGACCAGTACTCTGGAAACACCATATATTTT.

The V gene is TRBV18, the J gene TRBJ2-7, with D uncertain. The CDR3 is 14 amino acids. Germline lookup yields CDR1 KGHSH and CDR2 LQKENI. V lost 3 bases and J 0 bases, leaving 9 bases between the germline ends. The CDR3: CASSPVAISYEQYF. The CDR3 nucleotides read TGTGCCAGCTCACCGGTAGCCATCTCCTACGAGCAGTACTTC.